These T cell receptor beta chains were read from a single sample in a study of cytomegalovirus exposure and HLA in healthy donors. Data came from immunoSEQ multiplex PCR; TCRdb stores just in-frame clones and leaves some out. The sample has approximately 130,000 clones, around 72% seen once. The sample was PBMCs. These TCRs come from a man in his fifties or sixties in good health and CMV-seropositive. CDR3s include the opening cysteine and the closing phenylalanine or tryptophan.

j_gene	len	v_gene	CDR3aa
TRBJ2-2	15	TRBV5-4	CASSLRDTSTGELFF
TRBJ2-5	13	TRBV5-1	CASSSRDRGLEYF
TRBJ2-7	12	TRBV2	CASTPGSYEQYF
TRBJ1-5	15	TRBV5-5	CASSLLQGKDQPQHF
TRBJ1-1	14	TRBV5-1	CASSFKGGSTEAFF
TRBJ1-4	14	TRBV9	CASSVGQGGEKLFF
TRBJ1-5	16	TRBV19	CASSIGWDSPRQPQHF
TRBJ2-7	15	TRBV28	CASSASTSGQYEQYF
TRBJ1-1	14	TRBV27	CASSLSRRQLEAFF
TRBJ1-1	15	TRBV5-1	CASSFAGTDYTEAFF
TRBJ2-1	12	TRBV29-1	CSVEFGGGEQFF
TRBJ2-1	15	TRBV29-1	CSASGTSGSLYEQFF
TRBJ1-4	13	TRBV5-6	CASSRGQAEKLFF
TRBJ2-7	13	TRBV7-9	CASSLMAGREQYF
TRBJ1-5	15	TRBV5-4	CASSLQPGGDQPQHF
TRBJ2-5	14	TRBV15	CATSRDRGEETQYF
TRBJ2-7	15	TRBV7-2	CASSIGTSGSLEQYF
TRBJ1-1	14	TRBV5-6	CASSLDRGNTEAFF
TRBJ1-1	15	TRBV14	CASSRPGLGGTEAFF
TRBJ1-1	15	TRBV27	CASSSVGGWNTEAFF
TRBJ2-7	15	TRBV27	CASSLWGGAADEQYF
TRBJ1-1	16	TRBV2	CASSENGGRMNTEAFF
TRBJ1-1	19	TRBV19	CASSRDLRDSGDLVTEAFF
TRBJ2-3	15	TRBV5-1	CASSLGLAVTDTQYF
TRBJ2-7	14	TRBV6-6	CASRPGQGKDEQYF
TRBJ1-1	14	TRBV6-6	CATTPGQMNTEAFF
TRBJ1-5	16	TRBV6-5	CASSYGWPGDNQPQHF
TRBJ1-1	14	TRBV7-9	CASRSEVLVAEAFF
TRBJ1-2	16	TRBV7-9	CASSLLGPDRNYGYTF
TRBJ2-1	15	TRBV5-1	CASSLDRGARNEQFF
TRBJ1-1	12	TRBV5-4	CASSSGGTEAFF
TRBJ2-2	14	TRBV6-1	CASSGGQGTGELFF
TRBJ1-5	12	TRBV2	CASSGRGQPQHF
TRBJ2-2	12	TRBV5-4	CASSLGAGELFF
TRBJ1-2	14	TRBV28	CASSPPTGSGGYTF
TRBJ2-5	14	TRBV6-5	CASSLQFSQETQYF
TRBJ2-2	17	TRBV18	CASSPLGTGERIGELFF
TRBJ2-5	14	TRBV6-1	CASSEGGTGETQYF
TRBJ1-3	16	TRBV7-8	CASSLAEGSIRNTIYF
TRBJ1-1	13	TRBV5-1	CASSLEIYTEAFF
TRBJ2-3	15	TRBV19	CASSTDRSGADTQYF
TRBJ1-2	15	TRBV6-5	CASSYDRGTNYGYTF
TRBJ1-5	14	TRBV6-1	CASSADSPNQPQHF
TRBJ1-5	14	TRBV6-1	CASRDAGGLKPQHF
TRBJ2-2	14	TRBV29-1	CSVGEGGKAGELFF
TRBJ2-7	14	TRBV4-2	CASSPREGGYEQYF
TRBJ1-4	14	TRBV7-9	CASSKGTTNEKLFF
.	15	TRBV6-1	CASRPPGGRTYEQYF
TRBJ2-1	13	TRBV11-3	CASSLVLYNEQFF
TRBJ2-7	12	TRBV6-6	CASSTGFDEQYF